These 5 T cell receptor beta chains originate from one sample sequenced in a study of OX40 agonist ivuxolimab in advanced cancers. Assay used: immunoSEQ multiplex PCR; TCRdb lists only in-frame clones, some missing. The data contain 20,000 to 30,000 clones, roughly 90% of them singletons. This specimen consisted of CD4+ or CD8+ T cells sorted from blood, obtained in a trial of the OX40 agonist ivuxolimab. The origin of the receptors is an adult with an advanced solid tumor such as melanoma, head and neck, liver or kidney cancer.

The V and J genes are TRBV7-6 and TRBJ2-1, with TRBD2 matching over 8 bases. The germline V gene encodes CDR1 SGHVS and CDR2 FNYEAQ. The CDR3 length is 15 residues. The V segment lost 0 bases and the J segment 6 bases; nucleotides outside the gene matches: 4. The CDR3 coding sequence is TGTGCCAGCAGCTTAGCGGGCGGGAGGTTCAATGAGCAGTTCTTC. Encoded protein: CASSLAGGRFNEQFF.

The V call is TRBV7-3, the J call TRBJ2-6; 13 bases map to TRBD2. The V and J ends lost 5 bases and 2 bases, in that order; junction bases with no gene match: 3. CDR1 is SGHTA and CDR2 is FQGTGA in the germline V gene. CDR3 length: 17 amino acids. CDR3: CASSSGTSGTGANVLTF. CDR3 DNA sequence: TGTGCCAGCAGCAGCGGGACTAGCGGGACTGGGGCCAACGTCCTGACTTTC. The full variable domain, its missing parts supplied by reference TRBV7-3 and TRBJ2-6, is GAGVSQTPSNKVTEKGKYVELRCDPISGHTALYWYRQSLGQGPEFLIYFQGTGAADDSGLPNDRFFAVRPEGSVSTLKIQRTERGDSAVYLCASSSGTSGTGANVLTFGAGSRLTVL.

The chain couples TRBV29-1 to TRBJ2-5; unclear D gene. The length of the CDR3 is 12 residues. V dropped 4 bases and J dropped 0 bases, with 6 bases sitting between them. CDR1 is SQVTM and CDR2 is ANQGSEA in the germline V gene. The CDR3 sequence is CSVVGYQETQYF. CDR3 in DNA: TGCAGCGTTGTAGGGTACCAAGAGACCCAGTACTTC.

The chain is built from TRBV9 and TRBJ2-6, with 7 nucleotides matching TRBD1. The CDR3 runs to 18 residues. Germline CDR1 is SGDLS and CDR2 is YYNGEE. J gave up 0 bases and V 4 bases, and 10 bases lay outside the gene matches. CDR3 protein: CASSPRQGSSSGANVLTF. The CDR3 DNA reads TGTGCCAGCAGCCCACGACAGGGATCGAGCTCTGGGGCCAACGTCCTGACTTTC.

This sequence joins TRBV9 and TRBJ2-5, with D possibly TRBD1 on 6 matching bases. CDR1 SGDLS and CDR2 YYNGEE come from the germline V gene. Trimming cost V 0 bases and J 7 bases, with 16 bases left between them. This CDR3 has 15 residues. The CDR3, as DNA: TGTGCCAGCAGCGTAGATGGCAGGGGACCGGGGACCCAGTACTTC. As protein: CASSVDGRGPGTQYF.